This paragraph covers one TCR beta chain sequence. The antigen remains unidentified. The entry originates in a study of T cell repertoires and HLA-DP antigens. Study outcomes and limitations: Average cumulative frequency of previously undetected clones was 36.3% against one allele and roughly 49% against the other.

The PCR primers covered 54 TRBV and 13 TRBJ segments. Here immunoSEQ multiplex PCR was the method, and the copy in TCRdb shows in-frame clones only, minus some. This table has roughly 110,000 clones, approximately 92% appearing once. Untouched CD4+ T cells were bead-isolated from PBMC at about 97.7% purity. This clonotype was obtained from a woman under 30 in good health and CMV-seronegative. Input material: CD4+ T cells from PBMCs.

The CDR3 is CASLMDSYEQYF. The DNA of the CDR3 is TGTGCCAGCCTCATGGACTCCTACGAGCAGTACTTC. V is TRBV28 and J is TRBJ2-7, with D unclear. Germline loops: CDR1 MDHEN, CDR2 SYDVKM. The CDR3 runs 12 residues. Trimming removed 8 bases from V and 0 bases from J, with 8 bases in between.